This passage covers 18 T cell receptor beta chains from one sample sequenced in a study of CD8 T cells in Susac syndrome. Reverse transcription used about 0.5 to 1 ug RNA and random hexamers. MiXCR, applied by TCRdb to the immunoSEQ multiplex PCR reads, yields one record per CDR3 protein. The sample has roughly 150,000 distinct CDR3 sequences, about 95% seen once. The specimen sequenced was CD8+ T cells from PBMCs. The receptors were gathered from a human donor with multiple sclerosis.

The rearrangement joins TRBV20-1 to TRBJ2-7, with TRBD1 identical over 8 bases. This CDR3 contains 15 residues. V was clipped by 0 bases and J by 2 bases; unmatched bases: 6. Germline assignment: CDR1 DFQATT and CDR2 SNEGSKA (reference sequence). The chain's CDR3 is CSARETGDPAYEQYV. The CDR3 bases are TGCAGTGCTAGAGAGACAGGGGATCCGGCCTACGAGCAGTACGTC.

The chain couples TRBV9 to TRBJ2-1, with D uncertain. The germline V gene encodes CDR1 SGDLS and CDR2 YYNGEE. This CDR3 is 12 amino acids long. Deletions cut 3 bases from V and 7 bases from J, with 8 bases between. The CDR3 loop is CASSDPSNEQFF. Written as DNA, the CDR3 is TGTGCCAGCAGCGACCCTTCTAATGAGCAGTTCTTC. Full variable domain (missing parts from reference TRBV9 and TRBJ2-1): DSGVTQTPKHLITATGQRVTLRCSPRSGDLSVYWYQQSLDQGLQFLIQYYNGEERAKGNILERFSAQQFPDLHSELNLSSLELGDSALYFCASSDPSNEQFFGPGTRLTVL.

V is TRBV30 and J is TRBJ2-1, with D uncertain. The V end was cut by 0 bases, the J end by 2 bases, with 5 bases between. CDR3 length: 13 amino acids. From germline, CDR1 is GTSNPN and CDR2 SVGIG (reference sequence). This CDR3 reads CAWSVRTYNEQFF. The CDR3 region has the DNA TGTGCCTGGAGTGTTCGGACCTACAATGAGCAGTTCTTC.

V gene TRBV9 combines with J gene TRBJ1-5; the D gene is possibly TRBD1 (5 bases). The V gene lost 4 bases and the J gene lost 5 bases, with 13 bases spanning the gap. The germline CDR1 and CDR2 sequences are SGDLS and YYNGEE. This CDR3 contains 14 residues. The CDR3 nucleotides read TGTGCCAGCAGCCTCGGGGGGACGGATCAGCCCCAGCATTTT. It codes for CASSLGGTDQPQHF.

The V gene is TRBV4-2, the J gene TRBJ1-2; D not certain. Germline values: CDR1 LGHNA, CDR2 YNFKEQ. The CDR3 loop spans 15 amino acids. The ends were cut back, 3 bases at V and 4 bases at J, with 15 bases in the middle. DNA of the CDR3: TGTGCCAGCAGCCAGGATAACATCGGACCCTATGGCTACACCTTC. It translates to CASSQDNIGPYGYTF.

This rearrangement joins TRBV2 to TRBJ2-2, with 12 bases lining up with TRBD2. CDR1 SNHLY and CDR2 FYNNEI come from the germline V gene. CDR3 length: 16 amino acids. V lost 5 bases, J lost 5 bases, and 6 bases stayed unmatched. CDR3 protein: CASSRGLAGSTGELFF. The CDR3 DNA sequence: TGTGCCAGCAGTCGGGGACTAGCGGGCTCGACCGGGGAGCTGTTTTTT.

The chain recombines TRBV3-1 with TRBJ1-2; no reliable D call. The CDR3 covers 13 residues. Germline loops: CDR1 LGHDT, CDR2 YNNKEL (reference sequence). V lost 4 bases and J lost 1, with 7 bases in between. This chain's CDR3 is CASSREVNYGYTF. The DNA for the CDR3 is TGTGCCAGCAGCCGGGAGGTTAACTATGGCTACACCTTC.

The rearrangement joins TRBV11-2 to TRBJ2-5; D not certain. Looked up from germline, CDR1 is SGHAT and CDR2 is FQNNGV. The V end lost 5 bases, the J end lost 2 bases, and 9 bases lay between the germline ends. The CDR3 is 13 residues long. CDR3 in amino acids: CASSLTTQETQYF. As DNA, the CDR3 is TGTGCCAGCAGCCTCACGACACAAGAGACCCAGTACTTC. The variable domain in full, completed from reference TRBV11-2 and TRBJ2-5, reads EAGVAQSPRYKIIEKRQSVAFWCNPISGHATLYWYQQILGQGPKLLIQFQNNGVVDDSQLPKDRFSAERLKGVDSTLKIQPAKLEDSAVYLCASSLTTQETQYFGPGTRLLVL.

This clonotype was seen once. The V gene is TRBV27, the J gene TRBJ1-2, with TRBD1 matching 7 bases. Losses at the gene ends were 5 bases for V and 8 bases for J; bases not matched to a gene: 14. Germline V gene data show CDR1 as MNHEY and CDR2 as SMNVEV (reference sequence). The CDR3 is made up of 15 amino acids. CDR3 sequence: CASSTTQDRIVGYTF. Written as DNA, the CDR3 is TGTGCCAGCAGTACGACTCAGGACAGGATAGTAGGCTACACCTTC.

The chain recombines TRBV12-3 or TRBV12-4 with TRBJ2-1; D not resolved. V was clipped by 5 bases and J by 6 bases, with 5 bases between them. The CDR3 totals 11 residues. CDR3 nucleotide sequence: TGTGCCAGCAGTCCCTCCAATGAGCAGTTCTTC. Encoded protein: CASSPSNEQFF.

The rearrangement links TRBV27 to TRBJ2-1, with 11 bases fitting TRBD1. The CDR3 length is 14 residues. Germline values: CDR1 MNHEY, CDR2 SMNVEV (reference sequence). V shed 8 bases and J 7 bases; nucleotides not matched to a gene: 7. CDR3 DNA sequence: TGTGCCAGCGGCGGCGGGACAGGGGGAAATGAGCAGTTCTTC. This codes for CASGGGTGGNEQFF.

This chain joins TRBV6-4 and TRBJ1-1, with unresolved D. This CDR3 is 10 amino acids long. The germline V gene has CDR1 MRHNA and CDR2 SNTAGT. Trimming stripped 2 bases from V and 7 bases from J, with 2 bases between. CDR3 sequence (DNA): TGTGCCAGCAGTGACGGTGAAGCTTTCTTT. Its translation is CASSDGEAFF.

The rearrangement uses TRBV20-1 and TRBJ2-2; tentatively, D is TRBD2 (6 bases). CDR1 and CDR2 from the germline V gene are DFQATT and SNEGSKA (reference sequence). The CDR3 runs 16 residues. Trimming removed 6 bases from V and 1 base from J, with 18 bases in between. The CDR3 protein is CSARNPGLGNTGELFF. CDR3 nucleotide sequence: TGCAGTGCACGAAACCCGGGACTCGGGAACACCGGGGAGCTGTTTTTT.

The V call is TRBV2, the J call TRBJ2-1; a possible D gene is TRBD1 (6 bases). The CDR3 covers 15 residues. V was trimmed by 8 bases and J by 3 bases, leaving 17 bases between them. In germline, CDR1 is SNHLY, CDR2 FYNNEI. The CDR3 loop reads CASEEDSLVYNEQFF. The CDR3 bases are TGTGCCAGCGAAGAGGACAGCCTAGTCTACAATGAGCAGTTCTTC.

The chain recombines TRBV20-1 with TRBJ2-5, with TRBD1 identical over 12 bases. V shed 0 bases, J shed 5 bases, and the junction held 4 bases outside the gene matches. Germline V CDR1 and CDR2: DFQATT, SNEGSKA (reference sequence). The CDR3 is made up of 15 amino acids. The CDR3 DNA is TGCAGTGCTAGAGATGGGGACAGGGGGCAGGAGACCCAGTACTTC. Its protein is CSARDGDRGQETQYF.

J is TRBJ1-2 and V is TRBV12-3 or TRBV12-4; TRBD1 might be the D (6 bases). Deletions cut 6 bases from V and 8 bases from J, with 16 bases between. This CDR3 spans 13 amino acids. The chain's CDR3 is CASSPDSREGYTF. CDR3 nucleotide sequence: TGTGCCAGCAGCCCGGACAGCCGAGAGGGCTACACCTTC.

CDR3 in DNA: TGTGCCAGCAGCGTAGACGGCGGAGGAGGCTACAATGAGCAGTTCTTC. It specifies CASSVDGGGGYNEQFF. The rearrangement uses TRBV9 and TRBJ2-1; D may be TRBD2 (5 bases). This CDR3 contains 16 residues. The germline CDR1 and CDR2 sequences are SGDLS and YYNGEE. V shed 0 bases and J shed 3 bases, with 13 bases lying between them. The variable domain in full, with the rest retrieved from reference TRBV9 and TRBJ2-1, is DSGVTQTPKHLITATGQRVTLRCSPRSGDLSVYWYQQSLDQGLQFLIQYYNGEERAKGNILERFSAQQFPDLHSELNLSSLELGDSALYFCASSVDGGGGYNEQFFGPGTRLTVL.

This clonotype was detected once. The chain has TRBV27 and TRBJ1-2; D unclear. This CDR3 spans 14 amino acids. From germline, CDR1 is MNHEY and CDR2 SMNVEV (reference sequence). Trimming cost V 1 base and J 7 bases, with 13 bases left between them. The CDR3 DNA reads as TGTGCCAGCAGTTTATGGCCACCTAGGCGTGGCTACACCTTC. Protein sequence: CASSLWPPRRGYTF.